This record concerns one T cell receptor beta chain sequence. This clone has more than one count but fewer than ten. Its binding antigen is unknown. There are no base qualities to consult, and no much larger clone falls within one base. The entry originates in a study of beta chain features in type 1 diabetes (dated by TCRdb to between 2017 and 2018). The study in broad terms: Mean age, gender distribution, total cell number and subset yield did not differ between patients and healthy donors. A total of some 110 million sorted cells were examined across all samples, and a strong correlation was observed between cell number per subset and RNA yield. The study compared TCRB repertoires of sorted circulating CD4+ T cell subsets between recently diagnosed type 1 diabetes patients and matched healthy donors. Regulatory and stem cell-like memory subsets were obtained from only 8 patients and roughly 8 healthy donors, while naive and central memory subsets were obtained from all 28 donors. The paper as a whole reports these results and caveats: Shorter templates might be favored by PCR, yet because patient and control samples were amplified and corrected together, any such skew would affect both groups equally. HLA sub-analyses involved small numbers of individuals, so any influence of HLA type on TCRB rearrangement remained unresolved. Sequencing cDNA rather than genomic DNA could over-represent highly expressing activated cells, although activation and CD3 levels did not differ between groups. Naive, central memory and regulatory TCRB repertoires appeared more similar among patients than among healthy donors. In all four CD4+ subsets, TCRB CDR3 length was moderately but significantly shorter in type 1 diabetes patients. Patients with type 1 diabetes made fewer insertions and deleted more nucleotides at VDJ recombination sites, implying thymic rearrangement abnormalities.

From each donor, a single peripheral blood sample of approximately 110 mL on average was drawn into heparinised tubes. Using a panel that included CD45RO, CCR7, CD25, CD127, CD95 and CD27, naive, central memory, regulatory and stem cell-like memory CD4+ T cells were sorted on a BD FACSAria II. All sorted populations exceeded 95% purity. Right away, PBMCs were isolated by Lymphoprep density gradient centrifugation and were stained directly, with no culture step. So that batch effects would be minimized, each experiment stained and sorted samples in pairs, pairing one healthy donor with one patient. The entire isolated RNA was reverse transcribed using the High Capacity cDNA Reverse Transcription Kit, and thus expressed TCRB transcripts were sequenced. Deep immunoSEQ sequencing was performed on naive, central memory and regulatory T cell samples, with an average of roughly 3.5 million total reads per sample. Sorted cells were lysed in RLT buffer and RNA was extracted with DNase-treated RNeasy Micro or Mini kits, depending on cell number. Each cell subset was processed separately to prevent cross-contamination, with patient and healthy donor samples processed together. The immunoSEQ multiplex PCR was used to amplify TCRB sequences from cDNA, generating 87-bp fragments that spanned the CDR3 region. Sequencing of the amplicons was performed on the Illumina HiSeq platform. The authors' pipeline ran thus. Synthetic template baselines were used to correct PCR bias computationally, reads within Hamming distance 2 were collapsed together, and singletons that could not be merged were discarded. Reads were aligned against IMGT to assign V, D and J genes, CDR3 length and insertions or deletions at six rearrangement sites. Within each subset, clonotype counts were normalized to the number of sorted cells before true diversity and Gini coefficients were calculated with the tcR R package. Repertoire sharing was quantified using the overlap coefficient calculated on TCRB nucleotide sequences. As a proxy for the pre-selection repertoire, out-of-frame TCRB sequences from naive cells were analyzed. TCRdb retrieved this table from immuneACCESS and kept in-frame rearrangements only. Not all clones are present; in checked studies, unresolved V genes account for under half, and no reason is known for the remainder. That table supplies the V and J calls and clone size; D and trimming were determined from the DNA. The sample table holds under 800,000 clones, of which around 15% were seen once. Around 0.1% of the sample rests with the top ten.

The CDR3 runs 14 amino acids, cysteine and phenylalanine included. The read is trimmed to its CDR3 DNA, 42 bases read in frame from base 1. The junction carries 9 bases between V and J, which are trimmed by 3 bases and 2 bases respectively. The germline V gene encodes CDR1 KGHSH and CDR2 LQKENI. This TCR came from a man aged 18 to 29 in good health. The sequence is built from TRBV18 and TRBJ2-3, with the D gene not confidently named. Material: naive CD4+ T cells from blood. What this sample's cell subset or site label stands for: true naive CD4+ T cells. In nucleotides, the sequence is TGTGCCAGCTCACCCTCTACTCACACAGATACGCAGTATTTT. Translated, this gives CASSPSTHTDTQYF.